This TCR beta chain derives from a study of OX40 agonist ivuxolimab in advanced cancers. About the study: An agonistic anti-OX40 (CD134) antibody, ivuxolimab, was used to treat the patients. Patients treated during dose escalation were battling hepatocellular carcinoma, melanoma, renal cell or head and neck cancer.

In the case of this clone: Its matching antigen is unknown.

Method: immunoSEQ multiplex PCR; TCRdb's copy keeps in-frame clones and lacks some. The sample consists of approximately 77,000 clones, around 85% of them appearing once. The germline CDR1 and CDR2 sequences are MNHEY and SMNVEV (reference sequence). This CDR3 comprises 14 residues. Losses at the gene ends were 9 bases for V and 4 bases for J; bases not matched to a gene: 9. Study findings and constraints: In the 0.1 to 3.0 mg/kg range, CD4+ and CD8+ blood T cells had expanded clonally by week 6. There were, on average, more expanded clones in CD8+ T cells than in CD4+.

This clonotype was obtained from an adult with an advanced solid tumor such as melanoma, head and neck, liver or kidney cancer. Sample: CD4+ or CD8+ T cells sorted from blood, taken in a trial of the OX40 agonist ivuxolimab. The chain carries TRBV27 and TRBJ2-3; 8 nucleotides align to TRBD1. CDR3 DNA: TGTGCCAGTTATGACAGGGGTCATTCAGATACGCAGTATTTT. Protein product: CASYDRGHSDTQYF.